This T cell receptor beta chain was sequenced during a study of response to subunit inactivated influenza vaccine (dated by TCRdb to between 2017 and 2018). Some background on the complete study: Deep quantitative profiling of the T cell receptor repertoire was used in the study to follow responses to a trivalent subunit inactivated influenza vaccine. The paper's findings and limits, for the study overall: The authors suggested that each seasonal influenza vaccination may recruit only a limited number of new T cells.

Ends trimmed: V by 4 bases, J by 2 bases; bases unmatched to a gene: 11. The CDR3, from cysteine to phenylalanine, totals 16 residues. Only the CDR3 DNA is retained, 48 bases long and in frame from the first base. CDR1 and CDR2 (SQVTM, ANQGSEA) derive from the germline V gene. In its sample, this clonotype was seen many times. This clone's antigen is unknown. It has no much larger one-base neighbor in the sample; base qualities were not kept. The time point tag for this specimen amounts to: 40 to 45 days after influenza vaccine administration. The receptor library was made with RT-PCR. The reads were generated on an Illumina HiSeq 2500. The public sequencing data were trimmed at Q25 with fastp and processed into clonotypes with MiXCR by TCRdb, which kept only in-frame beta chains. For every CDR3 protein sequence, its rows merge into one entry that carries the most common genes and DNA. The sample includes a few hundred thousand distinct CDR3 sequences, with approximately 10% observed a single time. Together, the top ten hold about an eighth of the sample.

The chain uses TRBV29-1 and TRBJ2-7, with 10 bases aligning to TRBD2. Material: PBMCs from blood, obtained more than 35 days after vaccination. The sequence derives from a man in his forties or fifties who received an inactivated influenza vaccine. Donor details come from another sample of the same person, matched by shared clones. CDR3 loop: CSVVSYGLAVTYEQYF. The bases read TGCAGCGTTGTCTCCTACGGACTAGCGGTAACCTACGAGCAGTACTTC.